The present T cell receptor (beta chain) was sequenced within a study of vaccination and CD4 T cells after COVID-19. About this clonotype itself: The target antigen is unknown.

The assay that was used to sequence DNA from cultured CD4+ T cells was the Oncomine TCR Beta short-read assay. TCRdb reprocessed the PCR reads with MiXCR, giving one entry per CDR3 protein. The table records 9,500 to 14,000 distinct CDR3 sequences, about three quarters of them present only once. V was trimmed by 7 bases and J by 1 base, leaving 8 bases between them. Germline values: CDR1 SNHLY, CDR2 FYNNEI. The CDR3 totals 13 residues. Treatment given: roughly 11-day PBMC culture with coronavirus spike peptide pools or control peptides (ViraFEST assay). J is TRBJ2-1 and V is TRBV2; D gene ambiguous. This clonotype was obtained from a human donor who had recovered from COVID-19. The specimen sequenced was CD4+ T cells from blood, cultured in vitro. The CDR3 protein is CASNQGSYNEQFF. As DNA, the CDR3 is TGTGCCAGCAATCAAGGGTCCTACAATGAGCAGTTCTTC. Filled out from reference TRBV2 and TRBJ2-1, the complete variable domain reads EPEVTQTPSHQVTQMGQEVILRCVPISNHLYFYWYRQILGQKVEFLVSFYNNEISEKSEIFDDQFSVERPDGSNFTLKIRSTKLEDSAMYFCASNQGSYNEQFFGPGTRLTVL.